The 32 T cell receptor beta chains reported below all come from one sample, sequenced in a study of blood T cell repertoires in COVID-19. Generated by immunoSEQ multiplex PCR, the TCRdb table keeps only in-frame clones and is missing some. The data show approximately 270,000 clones, 89% seen once. The specimen was PBMCs or T cells enriched from blood (not recorded which). All receptors derive from a woman aged 55-69 years who had recovered from COVID-19.

This rearrangement joins TRBV28 to TRBJ1-5; possibly TRBD1 for D (5 bases). V lost 4 bases, J lost 2 bases, and 12 bases lay in between. Germline CDR1 and CDR2: MDHEN and SYDVKM. This CDR3 comprises 15 residues. This chain's CDR3 is CASSWRGGGNQPQHF. The CDR3 coding sequence is TGTGCCAGCAGTTGGAGGGGAGGGGGCAATCAGCCCCAGCATTTT.

This clone was seen only once. The J gene is TRBJ2-1, the V gene TRBV27, with 7 positions matching TRBD2. The germline V gene encodes CDR1 MNHEY and CDR2 SMNVEV (reference sequence). This CDR3 has 16 amino acids. J was trimmed by 4 bases and V by 5 bases; bases with no gene match: 11. CDR3 region: CASSRTGTNKYNEQFF. The CDR3 DNA is TGTGCCAGCAGTCGGACCGGGACTAACAAGTACAATGAGCAGTTCTTC.

The V gene is TRBV6-5, the J gene TRBJ1-1; D gene uncertain. Deletions cut 0 bases from V and 5 bases from J, with 10 bases between. The V gene's germline CDR1 is MNHEY and CDR2 SVGAGI. The CDR3 spans 14 residues. CDR3 nucleotides: TGTGCCAGCAGTTACTCGGCAGGTCTTACTGAAGCTTTCTTT. It yields the protein CASSYSAGLTEAFF.

The genes are TRBV18 and TRBJ1-3; 10 positions match TRBD1. The ends lost 3 bases at V and 1 base at J; junction bases unmatched: 3. This CDR3 spans 16 amino acids. Germline assignment: CDR1 KGHSH and CDR2 LQKENI. The CDR3 DNA reads as TGTGCCAGCTCACCCCGGACAGGGGGGTCTGGAAACACCATATATTTT. Its translation: CASSPRTGGSGNTIYF.

Notes on this clone: Other nucleotide sequences from this sample produce the same CDR3. The chain recombines TRBV30 with TRBJ1-1; D is unclear. V was cut by 0 bases and J by 5 bases, with 10 bases left in between. The CDR3 has 13 amino acids. From germline, CDR1 is GTSNPN and CDR2 SVGIG (reference sequence). The CDR3 nucleotides read TGTGCCTGGAGTGTCCAGGCTGGGACTGAAGCTTTCTTT. It encodes CAWSVQAGTEAFF.

The chain joins TRBV13 to TRBJ2-7; TRBD2 matches at 10 bases. The CDR3 contains 17 residues. Germline V gene data show CDR1 as PRHDT and CDR2 as FYEKMQ (reference sequence). V was clipped by 4 bases and J by 2 bases; unmatched bases: 11. CDR3 protein: CASSSQSSGGLPYEQYF. CDR3 nucleotide sequence: TGTGCCAGCAGCTCCCAATCTAGCGGGGGCCTTCCCTACGAGCAGTACTTC.

V and J are TRBV30 and TRBJ1-1; 10 nucleotides line up with TRBD1. There are 15 residues in the CDR3. Germline assignment: CDR1 GTSNPN and CDR2 SVGIG (reference sequence). Germline trimming cut 0 bases from V and 5 bases from J; bases unmatched to any gene: 6. The CDR3 sequence: CAWSVRDRGLTEAFF. DNA for the CDR3: TGTGCCTGGAGTGTACGTGACAGGGGGCTTACTGAAGCTTTCTTT.

The V and J genes are TRBV3-1 (or the pseudogene TRBV3-2) and TRBJ1-2; D may be TRBD1 (6 bases). The CDR3 extends over 15 amino acids. V was clipped by 0 bases and J by 6 bases, with 14 bases between them. Germline loops: CDR1 LGHDT, CDR2 YNNKEL (reference sequence). The CDR3 protein is CASSQETGYRDGYTF. CDR3 in DNA: TGTGCCAGCAGCCAAGAAACAGGGTATAGGGATGGCTACACCTTC.

This clone has more than one count but fewer than ten. The J gene is TRBJ2-7, the V gene TRBV28; TRBD1 agrees at 10 bases. Germline V gene sequence: CDR1 MDHEN, CDR2 SYDVKM. The V gene end was trimmed by 2 bases and the J gene end by 1 base; junction bases not matched to a gene: 2. CDR3 length equals 15 residues. CDR3 bases: TGTGCCAGCAGTTTAGACAGGGGGCTTTCCTACGAGCAGTACTTC. It is translated as CASSLDRGLSYEQYF.

The chain recombines TRBV20-1 with TRBJ1-2, with D maybe TRBD1 (5 bases). Germline-derived CDR1 and CDR2 are DFQATT and SNEGSKA (reference sequence). The ends were cut back, 4 bases at V and 8 bases at J, with 11 bases in the middle. This CDR3 comprises 11 residues. The CDR3 loop is CSANDRGGYTF. The CDR3 DNA is TGCAGTGCTAATGATCGGGGGGGCTACACCTTC.

The genes are TRBV27 and TRBJ1-5; 10 nucleotides match TRBD1. This CDR3 spans 13 amino acids. Germline V CDR1 and CDR2: MNHEY, SMNVEV (reference sequence). With V trimmed by 5 bases and J by 7 bases, 2 bases remained unmatched. The CDR3 reads CASSPTGGQPQHF. The CDR3 DNA follows: TGTGCCAGCAGTCCGACAGGGGGCCAGCCCCAGCATTTT.

This clone came up once. This sequence joins TRBV2 and TRBJ1-1; the match to TRBD1 covers 11 bases. The V segment lost 4 bases and the J segment 5 bases; nucleotides outside the gene matches: 3. The length of the CDR3 is 14 residues. Germline lookup yields CDR1 SNHLY and CDR2 FYNNEI. CDR3 sequence: CASSGTGGLTEAFF. CDR3 DNA: TGTGCCAGCAGTGGGACAGGGGGCCTGACTGAAGCTTTCTTT.

The chain recombines TRBV27 with TRBJ1-4; weak D call: TRBD1 (5 bases). V shed 1 base and J shed 0 bases, with 12 bases lying between them. CDR3 length: 17 residues. Germline CDR1 reads MNHEY; CDR2 reads SMNVEV (reference sequence). CDR3 nucleotides: TGTGCCAGCAGTTTATGGGGGACTCCCGCAACTAATGAAAAACTGTTTTTT. Translation: CASSLWGTPATNEKLFF.

The rearrangement links TRBV4-1 to TRBJ1-6; D is undetermined. Germline CDR1 reads MGHRA; CDR2 reads YSYEKL. This CDR3 spans 17 amino acids. V shed 3 bases and J shed 1 base, with 13 bases lying between them. This CDR3 is CASSQTGSGSYNSPLHF. The CDR3 coding sequence is TGCGCCAGCAGCCAGACCGGGTCGGGGTCCTATAATTCACCCCTCCACTTT.

This clone was seen once. The chain employs TRBV28 and TRBJ1-5; no clear D. V was clipped by 8 bases and J by 7 bases, with 12 bases between them. This CDR3 is built from 12 residues. Germline V gene data show CDR1 as MDHEN and CDR2 as SYDVKM. This chain's CDR3 is CASQEGNQPQHF. CDR3 coding DNA: TGTGCCAGCCAGGAAGGTAACCAGCCCCAGCATTTT. Complete variable domain (other parts from reference TRBV28 and TRBJ1-5): DVKVTQSSRYLVKRTGEKVFLECVQDMDHENMFWYRQDPGLGLRLIYFSYDVKMKEKGDIPEGYSVSREKKERFSLILESASTNQTSMYLCASQEGNQPQHFGDGTRLSIL.

DNA of the CDR3: TGTGCCAGCAGCTCTAAGCGGGAGGGGAATCAGCCCCAGCATTTT. Translating gives CASSSKREGNQPQHF. The V call is TRBV5-6, the J call TRBJ1-5, with D possibly being TRBD1 (5 bases). CDR3 length: 15 amino acids. V was clipped by 3 bases and J by 4 bases, with 14 bases between them. CDR1 and CDR2 from the germline V gene are SGHDT and YYEEEE.

The genes are TRBV29-1 and TRBJ1-5; possibly TRBD1 for D (5 bases). CDR1 SQVTM and CDR2 ANQGSEA come from the germline V gene. The CDR3 has 13 amino acids. Trimming removed 8 bases from V and 7 bases from J, with 18 bases in between. CDR3 region: CSSSWGEGQPQHF. The CDR3 DNA reads as TGCAGCTCATCATGGGGGGAAGGGCAGCCCCAGCATTTT.

This chain uses TRBV6-4 with TRBJ2-1; D might be TRBD2 (5 bases). V lost 3 bases and J lost 3, with 12 bases in between. The V gene's germline CDR1 is MRHNA and CDR2 SNTAGT. This CDR3 spans 15 amino acids. In DNA form, the CDR3 reads TGTGCCAGCAGTGAAGAAGTAGCGAACTACAATGAGCAGTTCTTC. It specifies CASSEEVANYNEQFF.

This chain links TRBV27 with TRBJ1-1, with 10 nucleotides matching TRBD1. J was trimmed by 10 bases and V by 7 bases; bases with no gene match: 12. The CDR3 covers 14 residues. Germline V gene lookup returns CDR1 MNHEY and CDR2 SMNVEV (reference sequence). CDR3 in amino acids: CASKTGTGEAGAFF. CDR3 nucleotides: TGTGCCAGCAAAACCGGGACAGGGGAGGCGGGAGCTTTCTTT.

This chain's CDR3 is CASSPGTGGNQPQHF. CDR3 in DNA: TGTGCCAGCAGTCCAGGGACAGGGGGTAATCAGCCCCAGCATTTT. The chain is built from TRBV6-5 and TRBJ1-5; 11 nucleotides agree with TRBD1. CDR3 length: 15 amino acids. After removal of 5 bases from V and 4 bases from J, the junction contained 4 bases not matched to a gene. Germline CDR1 and CDR2: MNHEY and SVGAGI.

V and J are TRBV7-3 and TRBJ1-6; perhaps TRBD1 as D (5 bases). Germline-derived CDR1 and CDR2 are SGHTA and FQGTGA. The CDR3 extends over 14 amino acids. Between the trimmed V and J ends, which lost 1 base and 8 bases, there was a span of 9 bases. The DNA for the CDR3 is TGTGCCAGCAGCTTAAGAGGGGAGGATTCACCCCTCCACTTT. Translation: CASSLRGEDSPLHF.

In its sample, this clone was seen once. V gene TRBV28 combines with J gene TRBJ1-4, with D perhaps TRBD1 (6 bases). Deletions cut 5 bases from V and 8 bases from J, with 12 bases between. CDR1 is MDHEN, CDR2 SYDVKM, per germline. The CDR3 consists of 13 residues. CDR3 bases: TGTGCCAGCAGTCCAGGGACACCCGAAAAACTGTTTTTT. Protein sequence: CASSPGTPEKLFF.

This chain uses TRBV7-3 with TRBJ2-1; perhaps TRBD2 as D (6 bases). V dropped 3 bases and J dropped 4 bases, with 13 bases sitting between them. The CDR3 contains 15 residues. CDR1 is SGHTA, CDR2 FQGTGA, per germline. Written as DNA, the CDR3 is TGTGCCAGCAGCTTGAACCGGGACTCATACAATGAGCAGTTCTTC. Amino acid sequence: CASSLNRDSYNEQFF.

This chain joins TRBV9 and TRBJ1-2; D is ambiguous. CDR1 is SGDLS and CDR2 is YYNGEE in the germline V gene. The CDR3 spans 11 residues. Between the trimmed V and J ends, which lost 4 bases and 7 bases, there was a span of 8 bases. CDR3 DNA sequence: TGTGCCAGCAGCACAACCCGTGGCTACACCTTC. It encodes CASSTTRGYTF.

J is TRBJ2-2 and V is TRBV4-1; D perhaps matches TRBD2 (6 bases). Germline assignment: CDR1 MGHRA and CDR2 YSYEKL. The V end lost 1 base, the J end lost 0 bases, and 6 bases lay between the germline ends. The CDR3 sequence is 15 residues long. The CDR3 loop reads CASSQGTTNTGELFF. Written as DNA, the CDR3 is TGCGCCAGCAGCCAAGGGACTACGAACACCGGGGAGCTGTTTTTT.

The V gene is TRBV3-1 (or the pseudogene TRBV3-2), the J gene TRBJ1-2; TRBD1 matches at 12 bases. Germline CDR1 LGHDT, CDR2 YNNKEL (reference sequence). The V and J ends lost 8 bases and 7 bases, in that order; junction bases with no gene match: 5. The length of the CDR3 is 13 residues. CDR3 bases: TGTGCCAGCCGGGACAGGGGGCTTGGTGGCTACACCTTC. Protein: CASRDRGLGGYTF.

V and J are TRBV5-5 and TRBJ2-1; 11 bases match TRBD2. CDR1 and CDR2 from the germline V gene are SGHKS and YYEKEE (reference sequence). The CDR3 runs 17 residues. The V gene end was trimmed by 1 base and the J gene end by 5 bases; junction bases not matched to a gene: 8. The CDR3 spells CASSLLSLAGGHNEQFF. The CDR3, as DNA: TGTGCCAGCAGCTTGCTGTCTCTAGCGGGGGGCCACAATGAGCAGTTCTTC.

This chain joins TRBV15 and TRBJ2-1, with 7 bases matching TRBD2. The germline V gene encodes CDR1 LNHNV and CDR2 YYDKDF (reference sequence). The CDR3 consists of 13 residues. The junction had 12 bases not matched to a gene; V was cut back by 11 bases and J by 8 bases. In nucleotides, the CDR3 is TGTGCCCCTCGGACTAGTTTCGTCCATGAGCAGTTCTTC. Its translation: CAPRTSFVHEQFF.

The chain uses TRBV9 and TRBJ2-2, with 15 bases lining up with TRBD2. From germline, CDR1 is SGDLS and CDR2 YYNGEE. The CDR3 consists of 17 residues. Trimming took 3 bases from V and 6 from J; bases not matched to a gene: 6. The CDR3 sequence is CASSAGTSGRSPGELFF. CDR3 DNA: TGTGCCAGCAGCGCGGGGACTAGCGGGAGGTCACCCGGGGAGCTGTTTTTT.

The chain links TRBV6-5 to TRBJ2-7; 9 bases are shared with TRBD1. Trimming cost V 8 bases and J 7 bases; bases outside gene matches: 12. Germline V gene data show CDR1 as MNHEY and CDR2 as SVGAGI. The CDR3 extends over 14 amino acids. Here the CDR3 DNA reads TGTGCCAGCGGCCGTCTGGGGACAGGGTGGGAGCAGTACTTC. It encodes CASGRLGTGWEQYF.

The V gene is TRBV24-1, the J gene TRBJ2-1, with 12 bases aligning to TRBD2. Germline V gene data show CDR1 as KGHDR and CDR2 as SFDVKD. V gave up 0 bases and J gave up 8 bases; unmatched junction bases: 7. The CDR3 is 17 residues long. The CDR3 reads CATSDLRTGTSGHEQFF. The CDR3 nucleotides are TGTGCCACCAGTGATTTGCGCACCGGGACTAGCGGGCATGAGCAGTTCTTC.

The V call is TRBV6-5, the J call TRBJ1-1; D is unclear. The V and J ends lost 10 bases and 5 bases respectively, with 17 bases between them. Germline V gene sequence: CDR1 MNHEY, CDR2 SVGAGI. The CDR3 runs 13 residues. In DNA form, the CDR3 reads TGTGCCACCCAGGATGCGGGGAGGACTGAAGCTTTCTTT. It translates to CATQDAGRTEAFF.